These T cell receptor beta chains were read from a single sample in a study of blood T cell repertoires in COVID-19. The assay was immunoSEQ multiplex PCR, and TCRdb's table has in-frame clones only and misses some. The repertoire holds over 250,000 clones, with approximately 90% as singletons. The sequencing sample was made of peripheral blood. The origin of the receptors is a woman aged 45-65 years with COVID-19, enrolled during active disease. The CDR3 runs from the conserved cysteine through the conserved F or W. Each record gives: J gene, clone size, D gene, V gene, CDR3 DNA, CDR3 protein. A D gene is named only where the DNA matches it firmly. The size of a clone is reported for some rows only, either as once, few or many, or as a class for expanded clones.

TRBJ2-3 | NA | NA | TRBV7-3 | TGTGCCAGCAGCTTTTCAGGATTACGTACAGATACGCAGTATTTT | CASSFSGLRTDTQYF
TRBJ1-2 | few | NA | TRBV15 | TGTGCCACCAGCAGAGAGGTTGGCAGAAGCTATGGCTACACCTTC | CATSREVGRSYGYTF
TRBJ1-3 | once | NA | TRBV5-1 | TGCGCCAGCAGCTTGGTTTCCGGGGCTGGAAACACCATATATTTT | CASSLVSGAGNTIYF
TRBJ1-1 | NA | NA | TRBV27 | TGTGCCAGCATCTCTCGGGTCCGGGGCACTGAAGCTTTCTTT | CASISRVRGTEAFF
TRBJ2-6 | once | TRBD2 | TRBV28 | TGTGCCAGCAGTTTCTTAGCGGGAGGCAGGTCTGGGGCCAACGTCCTGACTTTC | CASSFLAGGRSGANVLTF
TRBJ1-2 | NA | TRBD1 | TRBV6-5 | TGTGCCAGCAGTTCAAGGACAGGGGCAGACTATGGCTACACCTTC | CASSSRTGADYGYTF
TRBJ2-1 | NA | TRBD1 | TRBV27 | TGTGCCAGCCAGGGACAGTTCAATGAGCAGTTCTTC | CASQGQFNEQFF
TRBJ2-2 | NA | TRBD2 | TRBV5-1 | TGCGCCAGCAGCGCGGGACTAGCTGTAGCGAACACCGGGGAGCTGTTTTTT | CASSAGLAVANTGELFF
TRBJ2-7 | NA | NA | TRBV29-1 | TGCAGCGTTCTCCTTTCCTACGAGCAGTACTTC | CSVLLSYEQYF
TRBJ1-1 | once | NA | TRBV7-9 | TGTGCCAGCAGCTTGGTCACAGGGATGAACACTGAAGCTTTCTTT | CASSLVTGMNTEAFF
TRBJ2-1 | NA | NA | TRBV6-5 | TGTGCCAGCAGTTATGGGGGGGCTATGAACAATGAGCAGTTCTTC | CASSYGGAMNNEQFF
TRBJ2-7 | NA | TRBD1 | TRBV18 | TGTGCCAGCTCACCAATAGGACAGGTAGACGAGCAGTACTTC | CASSPIGQVDEQYF
TRBJ1-2 | NA | NA | TRBV11-1 | TGTGCCAGCAGCTTCGGGGCAGGGGACGGCTACACCTTC | CASSFGAGDGYTF
TRBJ1-5 | NA | TRBD1 | TRBV11-2 | TGTGCCAGCAGCTTAGGGACAGGAAGCAGTCAGCCCCAGCATTTT | CASSLGTGSSQPQHF
TRBJ2-5 | NA | TRBD2 | TRBV29-1 | TGCAGCGTTGAAAGAGGACTAGCGGGAGCACAAGAGACCCAGTACTTC | CSVERGLAGAQETQYF
TRBJ1-6 | NA | TRBD1 | TRBV6-5 | TGTGCCAGCAGAGGCGACAGGGCAGATTCACCCCTCCACTTT | CASRGDRADSPLHF
TRBJ2-2 | NA | TRBD1 | TRBV30 | TGTGCCTGGAGGGGGGACAGCACCGGGGAGCTGTTTTTT | CAWRGDSTGELFF
TRBJ1-5 | once | NA | TRBV2 | TGTGCCAGCAGTCCTGGGCAGTTGTTACATTTT | CASSPGQLLHF
TRBJ2-7 | NA | TRBD2 | TRBV4-3 | TGCGCCAGCAGCCAGCGACTAGCGGGACGTTACGAGCAGTACTTC | CASSQRLAGRYEQYF
TRBJ2-1 | NA | TRBD1 | TRBV29-1 | TGCAGCGTTGGGACAGGGGGTCCCCTGAGCTCCTACAATGAGCAGTTCTTC | CSVGTGGPLSSYNEQFF
TRBJ2-2 | NA | TRBD1 | TRBV7-6 | TGTGCCAGCAGGGAACAGGGGGCGATCGGGGAGCTGTTTTTT | CASREQGAIGELFF
TRBJ2-7 | NA | TRBD2 | TRBV7-8 | TGTGCCAGCCGCGTAGCTAGCGGGTCCTACGAGCAGTACTTC | CASRVASGSYEQYF
TRBJ2-1 | NA | TRBD2 | TRBV7-9 | TGTGCCAGCAGCCCGTGGACTAGCGGGAGTAGTGAGCAGTTCTTC | CASSPWTSGSSEQFF
TRBJ2-6 | once | NA | TRBV27 | TGTGCCAGCAGTTTAGAGGGGGTGGCTACTGGGGCCAACGTCCTGACTTTC | CASSLEGVATGANVLTF
TRBJ2-2 | NA | TRBD2 | TRBV5-1 | TGCGCCAGCAGCATGGGACTAGCGGGAAGGGACGGGGAGCTGTTTTTT | CASSMGLAGRDGELFF
TRBJ1-5 | NA | TRBD1 | TRBV2 | TGTGCCAGCAGGGGGACAGGTAGCAATCAGCCCCAGCATTTT | CASRGTGSNQPQHF
TRBJ1-3 | NA | NA | TRBV6-5 | TGTGCCAGCAGCCAAGGAAACACCATATATTTT | CASSQGNTIYF
TRBJ2-7 | NA | NA | TRBV5-6 | TGTGCCAGCAGCCCCAAACTTTACCGTAGCTCCTACGAGCAGTACTTC | CASSPKLYRSSYEQYF
TRBJ2-1 | NA | TRBD2 | TRBV20-1 | TGCAGTGCTAGTGTTCTAGCGGGAGGAACCCTAGGTGAGCAGTTCTTC | CSASVLAGGTLGEQFF
TRBJ2-3 | NA | NA | TRBV19 | TGTGCCAGTAGTACATCCAGCGTAGAATCTCCAGATACGCAGTATTTT | CASSTSSVESPDTQYF
TRBJ1-5 | NA | NA | TRBV27 | TGTGCCAGCAGTTTATATTCCTATAGCAATCAGCCCCAGCATTTT | CASSLYSYSNQPQHF
TRBJ1-5 | NA | NA | TRBV19 | TGTGCCAGTAGACCGGGACAACCTACTCGCAATCAGCCCCAGCATTTT | CASRPGQPTRNQPQHF
TRBJ1-1 | NA | TRBD1 | TRBV27 | TGTGCCAGCAGTTTATCCTCGGGGAAACCGGGACAGGGTTCTTTCTTT | CASSLSSGKPGQGSFF
TRBJ1-4 | NA | NA | TRBV3-1/TRBV3-2 | TGTGCCAGCAGCCAAGGCGGGACCGCCCAACGGAAACTGTTTTTT | CASSQGGTAQRKLFF
TRBJ1-1 | once | NA | TRBV6-5 | TGTGCCAGCAGTCCCCCAGGAGGGAGGAACACTGAAGCTTTCTTT | CASSPPGGRNTEAFF
TRBJ1-1 | few | NA | TRBV10-1 | TGCGCCAGCAGTGAGCCGACACAGTCCGACACTGAAGCTTTCTTT | CASSEPTQSDTEAFF
TRBJ2-1 | NA | NA | TRBV7-3 | TGTGCCAGCAGCTTAACCCTGGGGGCCAACAATGAGCAGTTCTTC | CASSLTLGANNEQFF
TRBJ1-2 | NA | NA | TRBV5-1 | TGCGCCAGCAGCCCGGGGGTCCCGTCCAGCTATGGCTACACCTTC | CASSPGVPSSYGYTF
TRBJ2-7 | NA | NA | TRBV19 | TGTGCCAGTAGTATGGGGGGATCGGGCGAGCAGTACTTC | CASSMGGSGEQYF
TRBJ1-5 | NA | NA | TRBV28 | TGTGCCAGCATGAGCAGGGGTGGGTTTTGGGCCCAGCATTTT | CASMSRGGFWAQHF
TRBJ1-1 | NA | TRBD1 | TRBV5-1 | TGCGCCAGCAGCCGGCGACAGGGGCAGGGGACTGAAGCTTTCTTT | CASSRRQGQGTEAFF
TRBJ1-5 | few | TRBD1 | TRBV19 | TGTGCCAGTAGTATAGGGGCAGGGGGCTCTCAGCCCCAGCATTTT | CASSIGAGGSQPQHF
TRBJ2-6 | NA | NA | TRBV9 | TGTGCCAGCAGCGTATCTTCCCCCTCTGGGGCCAACGTCCTGACTTTC | CASSVSSPSGANVLTF